This T cell receptor beta chain was captured in a study of vaccination and CD4 T cells after COVID-19. Study information: The convalescents included six males and four females, and among them two were Hispanic while seven were Caucasian.

About this clonotype: Its target is unknown.

The V gene's germline CDR1 is MDHEN and CDR2 SYDVKM. V lost 6 bases and J lost 2; bases outside the gene matches: 4. The CDR3 is 15 residues long. Regarding treatment: roughly nine-day PBMC culture with coronavirus spike peptide pools or control peptides (ViraFEST assay). Peptide pools at around 9.6 ug/ml stimulated two million PBMCs per well with roughly 9 IU/ml IL-2. The study sequenced cultured CD4+ T cell DNA using the Oncomine TCR Beta short-read assay. From the PCR reads, TCRdb called clonotypes with MiXCR, one entry per CDR3 protein. The sample records roughly 16,000 distinct CDR3 sequences, about 40% being singletons.

Sequencing was carried out using CD4+ T cells from blood, cultured in vitro. The receptor comes from a human donor who had recovered from COVID-19. The rearrangement uses TRBV28 and TRBJ2-7, with 13 bases identical to TRBD2. CDR3 coding DNA: TGTGCCAGCAGCACCGGACTAGCGGGAGCCTACGAGCAGTACTTC. This gives the protein CASSTGLAGAYEQYF.